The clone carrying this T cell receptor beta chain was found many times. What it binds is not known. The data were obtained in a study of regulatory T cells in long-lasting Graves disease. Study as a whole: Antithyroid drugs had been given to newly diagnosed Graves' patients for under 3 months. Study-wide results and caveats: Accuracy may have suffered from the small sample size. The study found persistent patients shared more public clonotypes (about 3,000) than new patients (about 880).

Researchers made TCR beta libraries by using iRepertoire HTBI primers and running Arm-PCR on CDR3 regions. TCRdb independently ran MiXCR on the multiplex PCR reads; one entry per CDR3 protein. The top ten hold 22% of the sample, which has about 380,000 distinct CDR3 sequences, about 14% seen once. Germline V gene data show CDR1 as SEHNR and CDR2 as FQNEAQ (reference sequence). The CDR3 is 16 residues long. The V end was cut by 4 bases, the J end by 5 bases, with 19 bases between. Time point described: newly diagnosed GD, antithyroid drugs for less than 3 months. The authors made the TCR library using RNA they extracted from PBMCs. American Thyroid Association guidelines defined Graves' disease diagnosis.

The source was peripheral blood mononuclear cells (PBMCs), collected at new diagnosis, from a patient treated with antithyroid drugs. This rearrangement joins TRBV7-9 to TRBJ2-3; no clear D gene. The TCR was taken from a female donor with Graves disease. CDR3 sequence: CASSYPKNTLGDTQYF. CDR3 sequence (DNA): TGTGCCAGCAGCTACCCTAAGAACACGCTGGGAGATACGCAGTATTTT.